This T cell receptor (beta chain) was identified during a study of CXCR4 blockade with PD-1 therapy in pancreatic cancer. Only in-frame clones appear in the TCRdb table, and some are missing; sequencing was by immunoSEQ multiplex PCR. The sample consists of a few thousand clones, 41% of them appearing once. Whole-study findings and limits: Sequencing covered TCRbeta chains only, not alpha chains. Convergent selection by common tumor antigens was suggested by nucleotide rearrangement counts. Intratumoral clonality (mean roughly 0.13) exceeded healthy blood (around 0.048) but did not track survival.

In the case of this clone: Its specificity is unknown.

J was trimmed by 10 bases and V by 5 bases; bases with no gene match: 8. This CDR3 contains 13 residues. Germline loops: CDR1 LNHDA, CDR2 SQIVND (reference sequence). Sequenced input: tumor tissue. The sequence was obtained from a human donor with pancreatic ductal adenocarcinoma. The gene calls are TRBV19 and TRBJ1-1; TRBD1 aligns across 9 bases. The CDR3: CASSGTGGGRAFF. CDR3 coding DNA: TGTGCCAGTAGTGGTACAGGGGGCGGGAGAGCTTTCTTT.